The 23 T cell receptor beta chains below were found in one sample sequenced in a study of T cells in Graves' hyperthyroidism and ophthalmopathy (dated by TCRdb to the late 2010s). The library came from multiplex PCR. Sequencing took place on an Illumina HiSeq 2000. The TCR beta CDR3 regions were amplified from RNA transcripts. For the first round of RT-PCR on the TCR CDR3, the HTBI primer set was used together with the Qiagen OneStep RT-PCR kit. TCRdb reran the public reads through fastp at Q25 and MiXCR, keeping productive beta chains. For every CDR3 protein sequence, its rows merge into one entry that carries the most common genes and DNA. The table for this sample lists 690,000 or so distinct CDR3 sequences; about 19% of them were counted only once. 15% to 20% of the sample comes from the top ten. The material sequenced was blood. The receptors originated from a woman between 45 and 60 years old with Graves' hyperthyroidism that later progressed to Graves' ophthalmopathy.

This chain links TRBV10-3 with TRBJ1-6, with D uncertain. Trimming stripped 3 bases from V and 6 bases from J, with 9 bases between. Germline CDR1 ENHRY, CDR2 SYGVKD. This CDR3 contains 14 residues. The CDR3 loop reads CAISDGQANSPLHF. The CDR3 coding sequence is TGTGCCATCAGTGACGGTCAGGCTAATTCACCCCTCCACTTT.

This clonotype occurred many times. The rearrangement links TRBV5-4 to TRBJ2-7; D remains unclear. With 0 bases removed from V and 5 bases from J, the gap between germline ends came to 12 bases. Germline assignment: CDR1 SGHNT and CDR2 YYREEE (reference sequence). This CDR3 has 14 residues. The CDR3 coding sequence is TGTGCCAGCAGCTTGGGTAGGCCCCAGGACGAGCAGTACTTC. This gives the protein CASSLGRPQDEQYF.

This chain links TRBV20-1 with TRBJ2-7; D is unresolved. The V end was cut by 3 bases, the J end by 6 bases, with 12 bases between. This CDR3 has 12 residues. Germline lookup yields CDR1 DFQATT and CDR2 SNEGSKA (reference sequence). CDR3 protein: CSASIPLGEQYF. In DNA, the CDR3 is TGCAGTGCTAGTATTCCACTCGGCGAGCAGTACTTC.

Comments on this clonotype: This may be a read error: a much more frequent sequence differs by one nucleotide. This rearrangement joins TRBV5-1 to TRBJ1-1; 10 bases align to TRBD1. The germline V gene has CDR1 SGHRS and CDR2 YFSETQ. This CDR3 region has 17 residues. This CDR3 is CAGSSRDRGPVGTEAFF. As DNA, the CDR3 is TGCGCCGGCAGCTCCCGGGACAGGGGTCCCGTGGGGACTGAAGCTTTCTTT. Together with reference TRBV5-1 and TRBJ1-1, the CDR3 gives the full variable domain: KAGVTQTPRYLIKTRGQQVTLSCSPISGHRSVSWYQQTPGQGLQFLFEYFSETQRNKGNFPGRFSGRQFSNSRSEMNVSTLELGDSALYLCAGSSRDRGPVGTEAFFGQGTRLTVV.

This clonotype was seen repeatedly, ten times or more. The chain uses TRBV2 and TRBJ1-5, with D tentatively TRBD1 (5 bases). The length of the CDR3 is 15 residues. The germline V gene encodes CDR1 SNHLY and CDR2 FYNNEI. Trimming took off 5 bases at V and 4 bases at J, with 15 bases between the two ends. Here the CDR3 reads CASSIFRDGNQPQHF. CDR3 coding DNA: TGTGCCAGCAGTATCTTCAGGGACGGAAATCAGCCCCAGCATTTT.

The V and J genes are TRBV29-1 and TRBJ1-4, with 7 bases matching TRBD1. V lost 6 bases to trimming and J lost 8 bases; unmatched junction nucleotides: 6. CDR1 SQVTM and CDR2 ANQGSEA come from the germline V gene. The CDR3 spans 12 residues. CDR3 in amino acids: CSVQGTEEKLFF. The CDR3 DNA reads TGCAGCGTACAGGGGACAGAGGAAAAACTGTTTTTT. Variable domain in full (rest from reference TRBV29-1 and TRBJ1-4): SAVISQKPSRDICQRGTSLTIQCQVDSQVTMMFWYRQQPGQSLTLIATANQGSEATYESGFVIDKFPISRPNLTFSTLTVSNMSPEDSSIYLCSVQGTEEKLFFGSGTQLSVL.

This clonotype was picked up a small number of times. The chain carries TRBV20-1 and TRBJ2-5; D may correspond to TRBD1 or TRBD2 (6 bases each). V lost 6 bases, J lost 5 bases, and 16 bases lay in between. The CDR3 runs to 13 residues. In germline, CDR1 is DFQATT, CDR2 SNEGSKA (reference sequence). The CDR3 is CSARAGGLETQYF. For the CDR3, the DNA is TGCAGTGCCAGGGCCGGGGGCTTGGAGACCCAGTACTTC.

This clonotype was seen at least ten times. This chain connects TRBV3-1 to TRBJ2-1; 7 bases agree with TRBD2. Germline V gene sequence: CDR1 LGHDT, CDR2 YNNKEL (reference sequence). Trimming at V came to 4 bases and at J to 8 bases, leaving 20 bases not matched to a gene. There are 18 residues in the CDR3. The CDR3 is CASSPATVPGLIVDEQFF. CDR3 in DNA: TGTGCCAGCAGCCCAGCAACAGTGCCGGGACTAATTGTGGATGAGCAGTTCTTC.

This clonotype was observed many times. The chain carries TRBV5-1 and TRBJ2-2; TRBD1 matches 9 bases. The germline V gene has CDR1 SGHRS and CDR2 YFSETQ. This CDR3 spans 15 amino acids. Trimming removed 4 bases from V and 6 bases from J; junction bases left unmatched: 7. As DNA, the CDR3 is TGCGCCAGCAGCGGTGACGGACAGGGGTCCGGGGAGCTGTTTTTT. Protein product: CASSGDGQGSGELFF.

The chain joins TRBV9 to TRBJ1-1, with D hard to call. This CDR3 region has 13 residues. V was cut by 1 base and J by 6 bases, with 10 bases left in between. Germline CDR1 and CDR2: SGDLS and YYNGEE. This CDR3 reads CASSVRLGPEAFF. CDR3 coding DNA: TGTGCCAGCAGCGTAAGGCTGGGCCCTGAAGCTTTCTTT.

This clonotype was seen a handful of times. The chain is built from TRBV19 and TRBJ1-2; TRBD1 is a possible D gene (5 bases). V was clipped by 3 bases and J by 5 bases, with 16 bases between them. Germline V gives CDR1 LNHDA, CDR2 SQIVND (reference sequence). There are 15 residues in the CDR3. The chain's CDR3 is CASSILSPGPYGYTF. CDR3 DNA sequence: TGTGCCAGTAGTATCCTCTCTCCAGGGCCTTATGGCTACACCTTC.

V gene TRBV19 combines with J gene TRBJ1-3; D not resolved. This CDR3 spans 14 amino acids. Germline CDR1 reads LNHDA; CDR2 reads SQIVND (reference sequence). The ends were cut back, 7 bases at V and 4 bases at J, with 14 bases in the middle. CDR3 residues: CASTSAGSGNTIYF. In DNA form, the CDR3 reads TGTGCCAGTACCTCCGCGGGCAGCGGAAACACCATATATTTT.

This chain links TRBV5-1 with TRBJ2-3, with TRBD1 matching 7 bases. CDR1 is SGHRS, CDR2 YFSETQ, per germline. The length of the CDR3 is 16 residues. V lost 6 bases to trimming and J lost 4 bases; unmatched junction nucleotides: 14. CDR3 in DNA: TGCGCCAGCAACCTAATGACAGGGAGTAGCGCAGATACGCAGTATTTT. Amino acids: CASNLMTGSSADTQYF.

This clonotype appeared many times. The CDR3 spells CASSPPAGQANTEAFF. For the CDR3, the DNA is TGTGCCAGCTCACCACCGGCAGGCCAGGCGAACACTGAAGCTTTCTTT. This chain joins TRBV18 and TRBJ1-1; D remains unclear. The CDR3 spans 16 residues. V was cut by 0 bases and J by 1 base, with 12 bases left in between. Looked up from germline, CDR1 is KGHSH and CDR2 is LQKENI.

This clonotype was counted between two and nine times. Its ends do not fully match the called genes, so a read error is possible. V is TRBV4-1 and J is TRBJ2-1; the D gene is possibly TRBD1 (6 bases). Germline-derived CDR1 and CDR2 are MGHRA and YSYEKL. CDR3 length equals 15 residues. CDR3 residues: CASSEDRASYNEQFF. The CDR3 nucleotides are TGCGCCAGCAGCGAGGACAGAGCCTCCTACAACGAGCAGTTCTTC.

This sequence joins TRBV9 and TRBJ2-6; possibly TRBD1 for D (5 bases). Deletions cut 3 bases from V and 0 bases from J, with 13 bases between. The CDR3 has 17 amino acids. Per the germline V gene, CDR1 is SGDLS and CDR2 is YYNGEE. In nucleotides, the CDR3 is TGTGCCAGCAGCGGGTGGGGCAGGCCCTCTGGGGCCAACGTCCTGACTTTC. This gives the protein CASSGWGRPSGANVLTF.

J is TRBJ1-2 and V is TRBV3-1, with 8 bases aligning to TRBD1. CDR3 length: 14 residues. Germline V gene lookup returns CDR1 LGHDT and CDR2 YNNKEL (reference sequence). With V trimmed by 3 bases and J by 8 bases, 8 bases remained unmatched. The CDR3 sequence: CASSQTRTGSGYTF. The CDR3 DNA is TGTGCCAGCAGCCAGACACGGACAGGGAGCGGCTACACCTTC.

The rearrangement links TRBV28 to TRBJ2-2; 13 nucleotides agree with TRBD2. This CDR3 is 16 amino acids long. Trimming removed 5 bases from V and 7 bases from J; junction bases left unmatched: 7. Per the germline V gene, CDR1 is MDHEN and CDR2 is SYDVKM. CDR3 nucleotides: TGTGCCAGCAGTCTCGGACTAGCGGGAGCCATCGGGGAGCTGTTTTTT. Protein sequence: CASSLGLAGAIGELFF.

This clonotype was counted between two and nine times. The chain joins TRBV9 to TRBJ1-1; TRBD1 agrees at 8 bases. With 0 bases clipped from V and 1 base from J, the junction kept 2 bases outside the gene matches. The CDR3 loop spans 15 amino acids. From germline, CDR1 is SGDLS and CDR2 YYNGEE. The CDR3 loop is CASSVEGQENTEAFF. CDR3 nucleotides: TGTGCCAGCAGCGTAGAGGGACAGGAGAACACTGAAGCTTTCTTT.

Ten or more counts support this clonotype. The chain couples TRBV6-2 or TRBV6-3 to TRBJ2-3; TRBD2 agrees at 8 bases. The CDR3 sequence is 15 residues long. Germline CDR1 and CDR2: MNHEY and SVGEGT. Trimming removed 7 bases from V and 5 bases from J; junction bases left unmatched: 11. CDR3 bases: TGTGCCAGCACCTCCGGCAGCGGGGGAAAAGATACGCAGTATTTT. This sequence encodes CASTSGSGGKDTQYF.

The sample holds many counts of this clonotype. This rearrangement joins TRBV12-3 or TRBV12-4 to TRBJ2-3; 8 bases align to TRBD2. V was clipped by 7 bases and J by 5 bases; unmatched bases: 11. The CDR3 is 15 amino acids. Here the CDR3 reads CASIGVAGYIDTQYF. The CDR3, as DNA: TGTGCCAGCATTGGGGTAGCGGGGTACATAGATACGCAGTATTTT.

A few counts support this clonotype. The CDR3 region has the DNA TGTGCCAGCAGTGAATGGCGGACAGGGGGCCATCAGCCCCAGCATTTT. Encoded protein: CASSEWRTGGHQPQHF. V and J are TRBV6-1 and TRBJ1-5, with 11 bases that match TRBD1. This CDR3 is 16 amino acids long. Germline lookup yields CDR1 MNHNS and CDR2 SASEGT. The ends lost 2 bases at V and 5 bases at J; junction bases unmatched: 5.

Only a few counts were recorded for this clonotype. V gene TRBV19 combines with J gene TRBJ1-2, with D perhaps TRBD1 (6 bases). The CDR3 is made up of 16 amino acids. Germline V gene sequence: CDR1 LNHDA, CDR2 SQIVND (reference sequence). V was cut by 6 bases and J by 2 bases, with 19 bases left in between. The CDR3 region has the DNA TGTGCCAGTAGAAATAGTTACAGGGAGACGAACTATGGCTACACCTTC. Translation: CASRNSYRETNYGYTF.